Given below is one T cell receptor beta chain in context. Antigen unknown. Use of 60 Vbeta and 13 Jbeta primers characterized the PCR. Original processing methods: In a later analysis, the count reached 76 million or so unique TCR beta chains, with about 12 million shared. Clones were read by immunoSEQ multiplex PCR, and TCRdb kept only the in-frame ones, dropping some. D and trimming come from the DNA, and the V and J calls and clone size come from that table. Among more than 95,000 clones, about 70% were seen once, and the ten largest hold less than 15%. This entry is derived from a study of cytomegalovirus exposure and HLA in healthy donors. Whole-study results and caveats: Earlier results showed most TCR beta V segments being productive about 90% or about 30% of the time.

Germline loops: CDR1 SGHDN, CDR2 FVKESK. V was clipped by 3 bases and J by 5 bases, with 10 bases between them. This CDR3 is built from 13 residues. The rearrangement uses TRBV14 and TRBJ1-1; possible D gene TRBD1, 5 bases. The specimen sequenced was PBMCs. This receptor was taken from a woman aged 55-70 years in good health and CMV-seropositive. In DNA, the CDR3 is TGTGCCAGCAGCCAGGGGGGTCGAACTGAAGCTTTCTTT. Protein sequence: CASSQGGRTEAFF.